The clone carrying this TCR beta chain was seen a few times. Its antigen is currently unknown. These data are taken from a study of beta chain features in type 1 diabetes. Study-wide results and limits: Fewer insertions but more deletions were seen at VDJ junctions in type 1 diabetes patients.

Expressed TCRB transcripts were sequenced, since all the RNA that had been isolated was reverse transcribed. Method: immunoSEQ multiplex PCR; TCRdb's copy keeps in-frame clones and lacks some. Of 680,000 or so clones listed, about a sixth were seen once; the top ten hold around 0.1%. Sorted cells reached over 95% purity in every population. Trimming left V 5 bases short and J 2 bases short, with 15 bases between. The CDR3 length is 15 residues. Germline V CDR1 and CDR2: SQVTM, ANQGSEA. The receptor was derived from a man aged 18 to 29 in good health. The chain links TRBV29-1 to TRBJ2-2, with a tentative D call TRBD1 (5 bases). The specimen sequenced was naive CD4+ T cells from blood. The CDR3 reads CSVMPRTLNTGELFF. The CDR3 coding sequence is TGCAGCGTTATGCCCAGGACACTTAACACCGGGGAGCTGTTTTTT.